A single sample gave rise to the 21 T cell receptor beta chains below, sequenced in a study of T cell repertoires in cytomegalovirus infection. TCRdb redid the calling of the reads with MiXCR, one entry per CDR3 protein. The table has around 430,000 distinct CDR3 sequences, approximately 42% seen once. The antigens these receptors bind are not known. This specimen consisted of cultured PBMCs, obtained from culture after CMV antigen stimulation. The receptors stem from a human donor in good health (CMV status not recorded). Some clones in this sample may be carry-over from other donors' samples.

This clonotype was counted ten times or more. The chain is built from TRBV7-2 and TRBJ1-4, with 7 bases fitting TRBD1. Germline loops: CDR1 SGHTA, CDR2 FQGNSA. V shed 5 bases and J 6 bases; nucleotides not matched to a gene: 12. There are 16 residues in the CDR3. CDR3 protein: CASSAGTAKHYEKLFF. CDR3 in DNA: TGTGCCAGCAGCGCCGGGACAGCCAAACACTATGAAAAACTGTTTTTT.

Only one count was recorded for this clonotype. The chain couples TRBV7-9 to TRBJ2-5, with a possible D match to TRBD2 (5 bases). V was clipped by 5 bases and J by 8 bases, with 21 bases between them. Germline CDR1 SEHNR, CDR2 FQNEAQ (reference sequence). The CDR3 has 15 residues. CDR3 coding DNA: TGTGCCAGCAGCCCTAGTACTGGTTTGGGAGCTACCCAGTACTTC. Translated, it gives CASSPSTGLGATQYF.

The chain carries TRBV7-2 and TRBJ2-1; either TRBD1 or TRBD2 may supply D (6 bases each). This CDR3 has 15 residues. Germline V gene data show CDR1 as SGHTA and CDR2 as FQGNSA. V dropped 2 bases and J dropped 6 bases, with 14 bases sitting between them. Written as DNA, the CDR3 is TGTGCCAGCAGCTTATGGGGGGCGGTAGGCAATGAGCAGTTCTTC. Translating gives CASSLWGAVGNEQFF.

V is TRBV6-5 and J is TRBJ1-2; D may be TRBD1 (6 bases). Germline V gene sequence: CDR1 MNHEY, CDR2 SVGAGI. This CDR3 contains 16 residues. V was cut by 6 bases and J by 7 bases, with 24 bases left in between. CDR3 DNA: TGTGCCAGCAGCCCGGGGGGCTATGTAGTTTTAGGTGGCTACACCTTC. This encodes CASSPGGYVVLGGYTF.

This clonotype showed up just a few times. V is TRBV7-2 and J is TRBJ1-1; D is uncertain. The germline V and J ends were trimmed by 0 bases and 0 bases, with 8 bases remaining between them. Germline CDR1 reads SGHTA; CDR2 reads FQGNSA. The CDR3 is 15 amino acids. The CDR3 bases are TGTGCCAGCAGCTTAGCTCAGACGGTGAACACTGAAGCTTTCTTT. This gives the protein CASSLAQTVNTEAFF.

Here the CDR3 reads CASSLQPGNTIYF. CDR3 DNA sequence: TGTGCCAGCAGTTTGCAACCTGGAAACACCATATATTTT. The V gene is TRBV27, the J gene TRBJ1-3; D unresolved. CDR1 and CDR2 from the germline V gene are MNHEY and SMNVEV (reference sequence). The CDR3 loop spans 13 amino acids. Trimming pared 3 bases from V and 2 bases from J, leaving 5 bases between.

The chain uses TRBV7-9 and TRBJ2-1, with 12 nucleotides matching TRBD2. Trimming removed 6 bases from V and 7 bases from J; junction bases left unmatched: 10. Germline CDR1 reads SEHNR; CDR2 reads FQNEAQ (reference sequence). The CDR3 is 16 residues long. The CDR3: CASSLKGLAGLNEQFF. CDR3 nucleotides: TGTGCCAGCAGTCTTAAGGGACTAGCGGGCCTGAATGAGCAGTTCTTC.

The chain recombines TRBV12-3 or TRBV12-4 with TRBJ1-4, with TRBD1 matching over 7 bases. V lost 6 bases, J lost 8 bases, and 9 bases stayed unmatched. This CDR3 spans 14 amino acids. The DNA of the CDR3 is TGTGCCAGCAGCCATGGACAGGCACGGGAAAAACTGTTTTTT. Protein sequence: CASSHGQAREKLFF.

The chain joins TRBV6-1 to TRBJ1-5; D not resolved. V gave up 2 bases and J gave up 0 bases, with 11 bases separating them. Per germline, CDR1 MNHNS and CDR2 SASEGT. This CDR3 contains 16 residues. In DNA, the CDR3 is TGTGCCAGCAGTGAACTGGAGGTCTATAGCAATCAGCCCCAGCATTTT. This encodes CASSELEVYSNQPQHF.

This sequence joins TRBV12-3 or TRBV12-4 and TRBJ1-2, with TRBD1 matching over 10 bases. V was pared by 6 bases and J by 8 bases, with 6 bases of the junction left unmatched. The CDR3 has 13 amino acids. The CDR3 bases are TGTGCCAGCAGGGCGACAGGGGGCGAGGGCTACACCTTC. This translates into CASRATGGEGYTF.

This clonotype was recorded once. The rearrangement joins TRBV7-2 to TRBJ2-1; D is possibly TRBD2 (5 bases). This CDR3 is 15 amino acids long. Trimming pared 5 bases from V and 0 bases from J, leaving 11 bases between. Germline CDR1 is SGHTA and CDR2 is FQGNSA. This chain's CDR3 is CASSRSRGSYNEQFF. CDR3 bases: TGTGCCAGCAGCCGCTCTCGGGGCTCCTACAATGAGCAGTTCTTC.

This clonotype came up a few times. The chain uses TRBV6-2 or TRBV6-3 and TRBJ2-7, with 8 bases that match TRBD1. Germline CDR1 MNHEY, CDR2 SVGEGT. V was pared by 5 bases and J by 3 bases, with 6 bases of the junction left unmatched. The CDR3 is 14 residues long. CDR3 DNA sequence: TGTGCCAGCAGTAGGACAGGACAGGGCTACGAGCAGTACTTC. Protein sequence: CASSRTGQGYEQYF.

This clonotype was found a few times. CDR3 sequence reads: CASSELARGYNEQFF. The CDR3, as DNA: TGCGCCAGCAGTGAGTTGGCAAGGGGCTACAATGAGCAGTTCTTC. The chain has TRBV10-1 and TRBJ2-1; possibly TRBD1 for D (5 bases). Trimming left V 1 base short and J 3 bases short, with 10 bases between. In germline, CDR1 is WNHNN, CDR2 SYGVQD (reference sequence). CDR3 size: 15 residues.

The chain is built from TRBV19 and TRBJ1-1; 7 positions match TRBD1. V was clipped by 6 bases and J by 5 bases; unmatched bases: 3. Germline V CDR1 and CDR2: LNHDA, SQIVND (reference sequence). This CDR3 contains 12 residues. This chain's CDR3 is CASRQGWTEAFF. The DNA for the CDR3 is TGTGCCAGTAGACAGGGGTGGACTGAAGCTTTCTTT.

The gene calls are TRBV7-2 and TRBJ2-7, with 8 bases identical to TRBD2. The CDR3 runs 15 residues. Germline loops: CDR1 SGHTA, CDR2 FQGNSA. Germline trimming cut 2 bases from V and 7 bases from J; bases unmatched to any gene: 10. CDR3 DNA sequence: TGTGCCAGCAGCTTATTTGCCGGGGGGGCCGGGGAGCAGTACTTC. This encodes CASSLFAGGAGEQYF.

This chain links TRBV24-1 with TRBJ2-7; D is uncertain. Germline V gene lookup returns CDR1 KGHDR and CDR2 SFDVKD. The CDR3 is made up of 14 amino acids. Trimming pared 5 bases from V and 2 bases from J, leaving 12 bases between. The CDR3 bases are TGTGCCACCAGTGGTAATACGGAGCCCTACGAGCAGTACTTC. This gives the protein CATSGNTEPYEQYF.

This chain links TRBV7-9 with TRBJ1-1; 7 positions match TRBD1. The trim removed 7 bases at V and 5 bases at J, leaving 10 bases unmatched. Per the germline V gene, CDR1 is SEHNR and CDR2 is FQNEAQ (reference sequence). The CDR3 runs to 14 residues. CDR3 residues: CASMRRQGGTEAFF. CDR3 coding DNA: TGTGCCAGCATGAGAAGACAGGGAGGGACTGAAGCTTTCTTT.

This clonotype was counted only a few times. The chain joins TRBV7-6 to TRBJ1-5; D is ambiguous. CDR3 length equals 13 residues. The germline V gene has CDR1 SGHVS and CDR2 FNYEAQ. Deletions cut 5 bases from V and 0 bases from J, with 5 bases between. The CDR3 DNA reads as TGTGCCAGCAGCCCAGCTAGCAATCAGCCCCAGCATTTT. Its protein product is CASSPASNQPQHF.

This sequence joins TRBV5-1 and TRBJ2-5; D is uncertain. The V end was cut by 4 bases, the J end by 5 bases, with 15 bases between. From germline, CDR1 is SGHRS and CDR2 YFSETQ. The CDR3 totals 14 residues. The CDR3 coding sequence is TGCGCCAGCAGCCCCGCGACTTGGCCCGAGACCCAGTACTTC. Residues: CASSPATWPETQYF.

CDR3 in amino acids: CASSFPVTLSYNEQFF. The DNA of the CDR3 is TGTGCCAGCAGCTTTCCGGTAACCCTCTCCTACAATGAGCAGTTCTTC. This sequence joins TRBV7-9 and TRBJ2-1; no clear D. Germline V gives CDR1 SEHNR, CDR2 FQNEAQ (reference sequence). The CDR3 length is 16 residues. V was trimmed by 3 bases and J by 0 bases, leaving 12 bases between them.

The CDR3 loop is CASSTPRQNQPQHF. The CDR3 bases are TGTGCCAGTAGTACCCCAAGACAGAATCAGCCCCAGCATTTT. The rearrangement links TRBV19 to TRBJ1-5, with TRBD1 as a possible D gene (5 bases). CDR1 is LNHDA, CDR2 SQIVND, per germline (reference sequence). CDR3 length: 14 residues. Trimming took 4 bases from V and 4 from J, leaving 11 bases between them.